A single sample gave rise to the 29 T cell receptor beta chains below, sequenced in a study of blood T cell repertoires in COVID-19. Sequencing was performed with immunoSEQ multiplex PCR; in TCRdb, only in-frame clones are kept and a portion is missing. The sample includes 90,000 or so clones, around 91% seen only once; the top ten take 4.3%. The sample taken for sequencing was peripheral blood. Receptors were obtained from a woman aged 80 or older with active or convalescent COVID-19.

The rearrangement uses TRBV5-1 and TRBJ2-7; 7 bases line up with TRBD1. This CDR3 has 15 amino acids. Germline V gives CDR1 SGHRS, CDR2 YFSETQ. The ends lost 3 bases at V and 5 bases at J; junction bases unmatched: 11. Written as DNA, the CDR3 is TGCGCCAGCAGCTCACAGGGGTTAACGGGCGACGAGCAGTACTTC. It yields the protein CASSSQGLTGDEQYF. Looking up the rest from reference TRBV5-1 and TRBJ2-7 gives the full variable domain: KAGVTQTPRYLIKTRGQQVTLSCSPISGHRSVSWYQQTPGQGLQFLFEYFSETQRNKGNFPGRFSGRQFSNSRSEMNVSTLELGDSALYLCASSSQGLTGDEQYFGPGTRLTVT.

The CDR3 loop is CASSSLSGRIGAYEQYF. In nucleotides, the CDR3 is TGTGCCAGCAGTTCGCTGAGCGGGAGAATAGGGGCCTACGAGCAGTACTTC. The chain uses TRBV28 and TRBJ2-7, with TRBD2 identical over 8 bases. CDR1 and CDR2 from the germline V gene are MDHEN and SYDVKM. V was clipped by 4 bases and J by 2 bases; unmatched bases: 13. The CDR3 is made up of 17 amino acids.

The V call is TRBV28, the J call TRBJ1-4; TRBD1 is a possible D gene (6 bases). CDR1 and CDR2 from the germline V gene are MDHEN and SYDVKM. V was shortened by 2 bases and J by 7 bases, with 26 bases between the two germline ends. The CDR3 is made up of 19 amino acids. Here the CDR3 DNA reads TGTGCCAGCAGTTTAAGTCGGTGGACAGAAGTCGCAGATGGTGAAAAACTGTTTTTT. Residues: CASSLSRWTEVADGEKLFF.

The chain employs TRBV10-3 and TRBJ2-2; D may be TRBD1 (6 bases). CDR1 ENHRY and CDR2 SYGVKD come from the germline V gene. Between the trimmed V and J ends, which lost 5 bases and 6 bases, there was a span of 16 bases. CDR3 size: 15 residues. In DNA, the CDR3 is TGTGCCATCAGTCCAACAGGGAAGATGGCCGGGGAGCTGTTTTTT. This encodes CAISPTGKMAGELFF.

This clone was seen once. This chain uses TRBV7-6 with TRBJ2-1, with 11 bases aligning to TRBD2. With 6 bases clipped from V and 8 bases from J, the junction kept 9 bases outside the gene matches. Looked up from germline, CDR1 is SGHVS and CDR2 is FNYEAQ. The CDR3 extends over 15 amino acids. CDR3: CASSRFRLAGYEQFF. DNA of the CDR3: TGTGCCAGCAGTCGTTTTAGACTAGCGGGATATGAGCAGTTCTTC.

The chain is built from TRBV20-1 and TRBJ2-3; TRBD2 matches 9 bases. This CDR3 region has 15 residues. Germline CDR1 reads DFQATT; CDR2 reads SNEGSKA (reference sequence). Trimming at V came to 3 bases and at J to 4 bases, leaving 8 bases not matched to a gene. CDR3 loop: CSASLPSGAPDTQYF. In DNA, the CDR3 is TGCAGTGCTAGTCTTCCTAGCGGGGCTCCAGATACGCAGTATTTT.

This clone was counted a single time. This chain connects TRBV28 to TRBJ2-3, with 12 positions matching TRBD2. This CDR3 region has 15 residues. V lost 6 bases and J lost 8; bases outside the gene matches: 9. Germline CDR1 reads MDHEN; CDR2 reads SYDVKM. The CDR3 loop is CASSSSGRALGTQYF. CDR3 nucleotides: TGTGCCAGCAGCTCTAGCGGGAGGGCCCTTGGTACGCAGTATTTT.

The chain links TRBV29-1 to TRBJ2-1, with 10 positions matching TRBD1. V lost 4 bases to trimming and J lost 5 bases; unmatched junction nucleotides: 2. This CDR3 spans 13 amino acids. The V gene's germline CDR1 is SQVTM and CDR2 ANQGSEA. This CDR3 reads CSVVGTGDNEQFF. The CDR3 DNA follows: TGCAGCGTTGTTGGGACAGGGGACAATGAGCAGTTCTTC.

V usage is TRBV11-2 and J usage is TRBJ1-3, with 7 bases fitting TRBD1. Trimming at V came to 0 bases and at J to 3 bases, leaving 14 bases not matched to a gene. The germline V gene has CDR1 SGHAT and CDR2 FQNNGV. The CDR3 loop spans 19 amino acids. The CDR3 is CASSLDPTGSGAYGNTIYF. CDR3 DNA: TGTGCCAGCAGCTTAGACCCGACAGGGTCGGGTGCTTATGGAAACACCATATATTTT.

The V call is TRBV29-1, the J call TRBJ1-2; 7 nucleotides align to TRBD1. Unmatched junction bases numbered 7, after V lost 4 bases and J lost 8 bases. This CDR3 has 12 amino acids. The germline V gene encodes CDR1 SQVTM and CDR2 ANQGSEA. CDR3 residues: CSVADRVGGYTF. CDR3 sequence (DNA): TGCAGCGTTGCCGACAGGGTAGGCGGCTACACCTTC.

V is TRBV28 and J is TRBJ1-5; 7 bases are a match to TRBD1. The length of the CDR3 is 15 residues. Germline V CDR1 and CDR2: MDHEN, SYDVKM. Trimming removed 7 bases from V and 6 bases from J; junction bases left unmatched: 12. The DNA for the CDR3 is TGTGCCAGCACAGGAGCAGGGGGAGAGAGTCAGCCCCAGCATTTT. Translation: CASTGAGGESQPQHF.

V is TRBV19 and J is TRBJ2-3; 10 bases fit TRBD1. J gave up 6 bases and V 5 bases, and 8 bases lay outside the gene matches. Germline lookup yields CDR1 LNHDA and CDR2 SQIVND (reference sequence). The CDR3 consists of 15 residues. The chain's CDR3 is CASSLGQGVSDTQYF. The CDR3 DNA is TGTGCCAGTAGTCTAGGACAGGGGGTCTCGGATACGCAGTATTTT.

The genes are TRBV28 and TRBJ1-2, with TRBD1 as a possible D gene (6 bases). CDR3 length: 13 amino acids. Germline lookup yields CDR1 MDHEN and CDR2 SYDVKM. Trimming pared 3 bases from V and 7 bases from J, leaving 12 bases between. In nucleotides, the CDR3 is TGTGCCAGCAGTTTGGGGGGGCGCCCTGGCTACACCTTC. Translation: CASSLGGRPGYTF.

The rearrangement links TRBV24-1 to TRBJ2-1, with 8 bases aligning to TRBD1. The CDR3 covers 14 residues. Trimming at V came to 4 bases and at J to 2 bases, leaving 0 bases not matched to a gene. Germline V gene sequence: CDR1 KGHDR, CDR2 SFDVKD. DNA of the CDR3: TGTGCCACCAGTGAGGGACAGGCCTACAATGAGCAGTTCTTC. It translates to CATSEGQAYNEQFF.

The chain joins TRBV24-1 to TRBJ2-1, with a possible D match to TRBD2 (6 bases). V lost 9 bases, J lost 0 bases, and 17 bases lay in between. There are 16 residues in the CDR3. Germline loops: CDR1 KGHDR, CDR2 SFDVKD. In DNA form, the CDR3 reads TGTGCCACCGCACGTCAGGCGGGGAGCTCCTACAATGAGCAGTTCTTC. Translating gives CATARQAGSSYNEQFF.

This clone was counted at least ten times. In the same sample, other DNA sequences code for this CDR3. The rearrangement joins TRBV30 to TRBJ1-3; TRBD1 matches at 7 bases. The CDR3 is made up of 15 amino acids. Trimming at V came to 3 bases and at J to 0 bases, leaving 5 bases not matched to a gene. Germline values: CDR1 GTSNPN, CDR2 SVGIG (reference sequence). The DNA for the CDR3 is TGTGCCTGGAGCCGGGACAGCGGCTCTGGAAACACCATATATTTT. Encoded protein: CAWSRDSGSGNTIYF. Together with reference TRBV30 and TRBJ1-3, the CDR3 gives the full variable domain: SQTIHQWPATLVQPVGSPLSLECTVEGTSNPNLYWYRQAAGRGLQLLFYSVGIGQISSEVPQNLSASRPQDRQFILSSKKLLLSDSGFYLCAWSRDSGSGNTIYFGEGSWLTVV.

The gene calls are TRBV24-1 and TRBJ2-3, with TRBD2 matching 7 bases. The germline CDR1 and CDR2 sequences are KGHDR and SFDVKD. V gave up 4 bases and J gave up 4 bases; unmatched junction bases: 7. The CDR3 is 15 amino acids. CDR3 protein: CATSDTRTSSDTQYF. In DNA, the CDR3 is TGTGCCACCAGTGACACGAGGACTAGTTCAGATACGCAGTATTTT.

The genes are TRBV4-3 and TRBJ1-1; TRBD1 agrees at 9 bases. J was trimmed by 3 bases and V by 4 bases; bases with no gene match: 3. Germline CDR1 is LGHNA and CDR2 is YSLEER. There are 14 residues in the CDR3. The CDR3 sequence: CASSRGQGYTEAFF. CDR3 bases: TGCGCCAGCAGCCGAGGACAGGGGTACACTGAAGCTTTCTTT.

The genes are TRBV24-1 and TRBJ2-1, with TRBD1 matching over 10 bases. CDR3 size: 15 residues. V dropped 4 bases and J dropped 9; count of bases not matched to a gene: 8. Looked up from germline, CDR1 is KGHDR and CDR2 is SFDVKD. In nucleotides, the CDR3 is TGTGCCACCAGTGACCCCGGGACAGGGGAGGGTGAGCAGTTCTTC. It yields the protein CATSDPGTGEGEQFF.

The rearrangement uses TRBV27 and TRBJ1-2; TRBD1 matches 7 bases. Germline-derived CDR1 and CDR2 are MNHEY and SMNVEV (reference sequence). The CDR3 has 16 residues. Losses at the gene ends were 5 bases for V and 0 bases for J; bases not matched to a gene: 9. CDR3 region: CASSPRDRPANYGYTF. The CDR3 DNA reads as TGTGCCAGCAGTCCACGGGACAGACCTGCTAACTATGGCTACACCTTC.

The chain couples TRBV6-2 or TRBV6-3 to TRBJ2-1; 10 positions match TRBD2. The CDR3 has 20 amino acids. Germline V CDR1 and CDR2: MNHEY, SVGEGT. The trim removed 4 bases at V and 8 bases at J, leaving 23 bases unmatched. CDR3 amino acids: CASSSWIGLAGELRAHEQFF. The CDR3 DNA is TGTGCCAGCAGTTCCTGGATCGGCCTAGCGGGAGAATTAAGGGCCCATGAGCAGTTCTTC.

This clone was recorded once. The V gene is TRBV24-1, the J gene TRBJ2-7; 8 bases match TRBD1. The CDR3 totals 16 residues. Germline CDR1 and CDR2: KGHDR and SFDVKD. V lost 4 bases and J lost 2; bases outside the gene matches: 9. DNA of the CDR3: TGTGCCACCAGTGACCCGGGACAGGAGAGACCCTACGAGCAGTACTTC. Its translation: CATSDPGQERPYEQYF.

This chain connects TRBV4-2 to TRBJ2-7; 13 nucleotides match TRBD2. This CDR3 region has 18 residues. Trimming cost V 4 bases and J 6 bases; bases outside gene matches: 15. In germline, CDR1 is LGHNA, CDR2 YNFKEQ. In DNA, the CDR3 is TGTGCCAGCAGCCTCTCCGGGACTAGCGGGAACCGTTGGGCCGAGCAGTACTTC. Protein: CASSLSGTSGNRWAEQYF.

CDR3 DNA sequence: TGTGCCAGCGGGGACAGGGGCCGGAACACTGAAGCTTTCTTT. Translation: CASGDRGRNTEAFF. The chain employs TRBV6-6 and TRBJ1-1, with 10 nucleotides matching TRBD1. The CDR3 extends over 14 amino acids. Unmatched junction bases numbered 4, after V lost 8 bases and J lost 1 base. Looked up from germline, CDR1 is MNHNY and CDR2 is SVGAGI (reference sequence).

The V and J genes are TRBV3-1 (or the pseudogene TRBV3-2) and TRBJ1-1; perhaps TRBD1 as D (5 bases). Germline values: CDR1 LGHDT, CDR2 YNNKEL (reference sequence). This CDR3 contains 13 residues. V was trimmed by 4 bases and J by 4 bases, leaving 10 bases between them. The CDR3 is CASSRSGGTEAFF. CDR3 DNA: TGTGCCAGCAGCCGAAGCGGGGGCACTGAAGCTTTCTTT.

This chain joins TRBV28 and TRBJ2-7; possible D gene TRBD1, 6 bases. Germline CDR1 is MDHEN and CDR2 is SYDVKM. CDR3 length: 14 amino acids. V was clipped by 6 bases and J by 3 bases, with 15 bases between them. CDR3 sequence reads: CASSLTGLSYEQYF. DNA for the CDR3: TGTGCCAGCAGCTTAACAGGGCTAAGCTACGAGCAGTACTTC.

The rearrangement links TRBV9 to TRBJ2-7; the match to TRBD2 covers 11 bases. V was clipped by 4 bases and J by 1 base; unmatched bases: 4. The CDR3 is 15 residues long. Germline loops: CDR1 SGDLS, CDR2 YYNGEE. The CDR3 coding sequence is TGTGCCAGCAGCCCACGACTAGCGGGGTCCTACGAGCAGTACTTC. This sequence encodes CASSPRLAGSYEQYF.

The chain is built from TRBV5-4 and TRBJ1-4; no clear D gene. The ends were cut back, 4 bases at V and 2 bases at J, with 15 bases in the middle. Germline CDR1 reads SGHNT; CDR2 reads YYREEE (reference sequence). The CDR3 sequence is 16 residues long. The CDR3 loop is CASSRKGGGTNEKLFF. Here the CDR3 DNA reads TGTGCCAGCAGCCGCAAGGGTGGAGGGACTAATGAAAAACTGTTTTTT.

V is TRBV14 and J is TRBJ2-3, with D unclear. Per the germline V gene, CDR1 is SGHDN and CDR2 is FVKESK. The germline V and J ends were trimmed by 1 base and 0 bases, with 11 bases remaining between them. CDR3 length: 16 amino acids. The CDR3 spells CASSQGIQRSTDTQYF. The CDR3 DNA follows: TGTGCCAGCAGCCAAGGTATACAGAGAAGCACAGATACGCAGTATTTT.